This passage covers 17 T cell receptor beta chains from one sample sequenced in a study of CD8 T cells in Susac syndrome. RNA amounts of about 0.45 to 1 ug underwent reverse transcription with random hexamers. TCRdb ran MiXCR on the immunoSEQ multiplex PCR reads and lists one entry per CDR3 protein. The table lists 100,000 to 150,000 distinct CDR3 sequences, 90% to 95% of them singletons, with roughly 0.08% in the top ten. Sequenced material: CD4+ T cells from PBMCs. The receptors come from a human donor in good health.

This clonotype was observed once. The rearrangement joins TRBV6-5 to TRBJ1-3; D uncertain. V was trimmed by 6 bases and J by 1 base, leaving 13 bases between them. Per the germline V gene, CDR1 is MNHEY and CDR2 is SVGAGI. This CDR3 is 15 amino acids long. Written as DNA, the CDR3 is TGTGCCAGCAGCCCCATTCGGGGTTCTGGAAACACCATATATTTT. Translation gives CASSPIRGSGNTIYF.

The chain employs TRBV20-1 and TRBJ2-7, with TRBD2 matching 7 bases. The CDR3 is 15 residues long. The junction had 9 bases not matched to a gene; V was cut back by 0 bases and J by 4 bases. The germline V gene has CDR1 DFQATT and CDR2 SNEGSKA (reference sequence). As DNA, the CDR3 is TGCAGTGCTAGAGAAAGGGCTAGCGGAGGGTACGAGCAGTACTTC. Translation gives CSARERASGGYEQYF.

V is TRBV27 and J is TRBJ1-1; TRBD1 might be the D (6 bases). V lost 7 bases, J lost 1 base, and 10 bases lay in between. The germline CDR1 and CDR2 sequences are MNHEY and SMNVEV (reference sequence). This CDR3 spans 13 amino acids. CDR3 sequence reads: CASMKGGNTEAFF. CDR3 coding DNA: TGTGCCAGCATGAAGGGGGGGAACACTGAAGCTTTCTTT.

As for this clonotype: At one end the junction does not follow the germline gene, possibly because of a read error. The genes are TRBV7-2 and TRBJ1-3; a possible D gene is TRBD1 (5 bases). Germline V gives CDR1 SGHTA, CDR2 FQGNSA. There are 15 residues in the CDR3. CDR3: CASSLIRGDKPGPNF. The DNA of the CDR3 is TGTGCCAGCAGCTTAATTCGGGGTGATAAGCCGGGACCGAATTTT.

This clonotype showed up just a few times. The chain combines TRBV18 with TRBJ1-1; D ambiguous. Germline CDR1 and CDR2: KGHSH and LQKENI. CDR3 length equals 13 residues. V was trimmed by 3 bases and J by 1 base, leaving 6 bases between them. CDR3 sequence: CASSPDGNTEAFF. The CDR3 DNA reads as TGTGCCAGCTCACCGGACGGGAACACTGAAGCTTTCTTT.

The chain has TRBV18 and TRBJ1-1, with 10 positions matching TRBD1. The CDR3 consists of 16 residues. V was clipped by 0 bases and J by 3 bases; unmatched bases: 4. Germline V lookup: CDR1 KGHSH, CDR2 LQKENI. The CDR3 DNA reads TGTGCCAGCTCACCACCGGGACAGGGGTCCTACACTGAAGCTTTCTTT. Amino acids: CASSPPGQGSYTEAFF. The whole variable domain, filled in from reference TRBV18 and TRBJ1-1, reads NAGVMQNPRHLVRRRGQEARLRCSPMKGHSHVYWYRQLPEEGLKFMVYLQKENIIDESGMPKERFSAEFPKEGPSILRIQQVVRGDSAAYFCASSPPGQGSYTEAFFGQGTRLTVV.

The V call is TRBV6-2 or TRBV6-3, the J call TRBJ2-1; D is uncertain. The V end lost 4 bases, the J end lost 0 bases, and 10 bases lay between the germline ends. Per germline, CDR1 MNHEY and CDR2 SVGEGT. The CDR3 is 15 residues long. CDR3 protein: CASSSSGFSYNEQFF. The CDR3, as DNA: TGTGCCAGCAGTTCGTCCGGGTTCTCCTACAATGAGCAGTTCTTC.

The V and J genes are TRBV7-8 and TRBJ1-2; 7 positions match TRBD1. Germline assignment: CDR1 SGHVS and CDR2 FQNEAQ. This CDR3 is 14 amino acids long. V trimming: 5 bases; J trimming: 4 bases; junction bases outside the gene matches: 7. The CDR3 DNA sequence: TGTGCCAGCAGCCCAGACAGGGACAGCTATGGCTACACCTTC. Amino acid sequence: CASSPDRDSYGYTF.

The genes are TRBV4-1 and TRBJ2-7; D may be TRBD2 (7 bases). V was pared by 4 bases and J by 3 bases, with 22 bases between. The CDR3 runs to 17 residues. Germline CDR1 is MGHRA and CDR2 is YSYEKL. CDR3 DNA sequence: TGCGCCAGCAGCCGCAGCGGGACACCCGGGGGAAGCTACGAGCAGTACTTC. Amino acid sequence: CASSRSGTPGGSYEQYF.

The J gene is TRBJ2-5, the V gene TRBV3-1, with D unresolved. CDR1 and CDR2 (germline): LGHDT, YNNKEL (reference sequence). Between the trimmed V and J ends, which lost 0 bases and 2 bases, there was a span of 16 bases. This CDR3 is 17 amino acids long. CDR3 DNA: TGTGCCAGCAGCCAAGATCTTGATACAGTTATTCAAGAGACCCAGTACTTC. This encodes CASSQDLDTVIQETQYF.

This chain connects TRBV6-2 or TRBV6-3 to TRBJ2-2, with D unclear. Germline V gene data show CDR1 as MNHEY and CDR2 as SVGEGT. The CDR3 covers 16 residues. The ends were cut back, 6 bases at V and 3 bases at J, with 17 bases in the middle. In nucleotides, the CDR3 is TGTGCCAGCAGACGAAACACCTGGCCCGACACCGGGGAGCTGTTTTTT. It codes for CASRRNTWPDTGELFF.

The rearrangement uses TRBV19 and TRBJ1-1; maybe TRBD1 (5 bases). This CDR3 is 16 amino acids long. CDR1 is LNHDA and CDR2 is SQIVND in the germline V gene (reference sequence). The V end lost 5 bases, the J end lost 0 bases, and 16 bases lay between the germline ends. As DNA, the CDR3 is TGTGCCAGTAGTTTGGGACCGGGGGTGGTGAACACTGAAGCTTTCTTT. Translated: CASSLGPGVVNTEAFF.

CDR3 in amino acids: CASLGGVGTEAFF. The CDR3 nucleotides are TGCGCCAGCCTGGGAGGGGTCGGCACTGAAGCTTTCTTT. The chain recombines TRBV5-1 with TRBJ1-1; tentative D call: TRBD1 (5 bases). Looked up from germline, CDR1 is SGHRS and CDR2 is YFSETQ. The CDR3 runs 13 residues. V was cut by 7 bases and J by 4 bases, with 14 bases left in between.

The V and J genes are TRBV7-2 and TRBJ2-7; D possibly corresponds to TRBD2 (6 bases). The CDR3 has 15 residues. Germline V lookup: CDR1 SGHTA, CDR2 FQGNSA. Trimming stripped 1 base from V and 4 bases from J, with 14 bases between. The DNA for the CDR3 is TGTGCCAGCAGCTTAGACGGGAGTAGCCGGTACGAGCAGTACTTC. It codes for CASSLDGSSRYEQYF. Looking up the rest from reference TRBV7-2 and TRBJ2-7 gives the full variable domain: GAGVSQSPSNKVTEKGKDVELRCDPISGHTALYWYRQSLGQGLEFLIYFQGNSAPDKSGLPSDRFSAERTGGSVSTLTIQRTQQEDSAVYLCASSLDGSSRYEQYFGPGTRLTVT.

The chain recombines TRBV3-1 with TRBJ2-5; the match to TRBD2 covers 7 bases. The J segment lost 5 bases and the V segment lost 4 bases, leaving 7 bases of the junction unmatched. Germline values: CDR1 LGHDT, CDR2 YNNKEL (reference sequence). This CDR3 region has 14 residues. Here the CDR3 reads CASSPRSGRETQYF. The DNA for the CDR3 is TGTGCCAGCAGCCCGCGCTCCGGGAGGGAGACCCAGTACTTC.

CDR3 sequence reads: CSASGGRAPFSYNEQFF. The CDR3 coding sequence is TGCAGTGCTAGTGGCGGGAGGGCCCCATTCTCCTACAATGAGCAGTTCTTC. V and J are TRBV20-1 and TRBJ2-1; 9 positions match TRBD2. The CDR3 is 17 residues long. Germline assignment: CDR1 DFQATT and CDR2 SNEGSKA (reference sequence). Trimming cost V 3 bases and J 0 bases; bases outside gene matches: 9.

This chain connects TRBV7-2 to TRBJ2-1, with 8 bases lining up with TRBD2. Germline V lookup: CDR1 SGHTA, CDR2 FQGNSA. The CDR3 length is 16 residues. V was pared by 0 bases and J by 5 bases, with 6 bases of the junction left unmatched. The CDR3 loop is CASSLAVAGGHNEQFF. The CDR3 coding sequence is TGTGCCAGCAGCTTAGCCGTGGCGGGAGGTCACAATGAGCAGTTCTTC.